This T cell receptor (beta chain) derives from a study of blood T cell repertoires in COVID-19. Study context: Whether acute or convalescent, the COVID-19 samples came from the United States, Italy and Spain.

J was trimmed by 13 bases and V by 0 bases; bases with no gene match: 3. The CDR3 runs 12 residues. Germline CDR1 SGHNT, CDR2 YYREEE (reference sequence). Original processing methods: Reference gene primer amplification yielded estimated nucleated cell counts. TCRdb's copy holds only in-frame clones and misses some; the assay was immunoSEQ multiplex PCR. V, J and clone size are taken as reported in that table, and D and trimming were inferred from the DNA itself. The data contain some 190,000 clones, more than 75% of them singletons. This clone was picked up a small number of times. Sequencing used PBMCs or T cells enriched from blood (not recorded which). The TCR sequence derives from a man between 60 and 75 years old who had been exposed to COVID-19. The rearrangement joins TRBV5-4 to TRBJ2-3; 9 bases are a match to TRBD1. CDR3 protein: CASSLDRGREYF. CDR3 in DNA: TGTGCCAGCAGCTTGGACAGGGGGCGCGAGTATTTT. Full variable domain (outside the CDR3, taken from reference TRBV5-4 and TRBJ2-3): ETGVTQSPTHLIKTRGQQVTLRCSSQSGHNTVSWYQQALGQGPQFIFQYYREEENGRGNFPPRFSGLQFPNYSSELNVNALELDDSALYLCASSLDRGREYFGPGTRLTVL.